This T cell receptor beta chain was documented in a study of T cell responses to AZD1222 COVID-19 vaccine. This CDR3 has 14 residues. Germline CDR1 reads GTSNPN; CDR2 reads SVGIG (reference sequence). Between the trimmed V and J ends, which lost 0 bases and 11 bases, there was a span of 17 bases. About this clone itself: The antigen is unknown.

Profiled with immunoSEQ multiplex PCR; TCRdb holds only in-frame clones, not every one. Altogether 150,000 to 180,000 clones are present, around 87% being singletons, with the ten largest covering over 8%. Overall study results and limits: Most donors were white British and more were female, and clonal diversity was possibly underestimated. Along spike, vaccine-associated CD4 TCRs were found throughout, with dominance at 160-218 and 743-854. Two AZD1222 administrations were followed by greater Spike-specific TCR breadth and depth. Among spike-specific TCRs, nearly half reportedly target unmutated variant regions.

The sequencing used peripheral blood, collected 28 days after the second AZD1222 dose. The rearrangement links TRBV30 to TRBJ1-5; a weak D match, TRBD1 (5 bases). The TCR comes from an adult who received the AZD1222 COVID-19 vaccine. The CDR3 sequence is CAWSVGPKGLSQHF. CDR3 in DNA: TGTGCCTGGAGTGTGGGACCAAAAGGTTTGTCCCAGCATTTT.